The present entry profiles one T cell receptor (beta chain) with its context. No antigen is known for it. The sample originates from a study of shared clonotypes between healthy human individuals. Turning to the study itself: For every donor, three CD4 naive, three CD4 memory, two CD8 naive and one CD8 memory plates were used. Study-wide results and caveats: Across subsets, estimated richness was generally greater for naive than for memory populations.

Produced via immunoSEQ multiplex PCR; TCRdb's table is partial and in-frame only. The sample holds over 2 million clones, 85% to 95% seen once. Positively selected for CCR7, the CD45RO-negative cells used as naive CD8 cells excluded terminally differentiated effector memory CD45RA+ cells. CDR3 length: 17 residues. Germline V CDR1 and CDR2: SGHRS, YFSETQ. Trimming took off 1 base at V and 0 bases at J, with 14 bases between the two ends. This chain links TRBV5-1 with TRBJ1-3; TRBD1 is a possible D gene (6 bases). The TCR sequence derives from a man aged 18 to 35 in good health. Sequencing was carried out using naive CD8+ T cells sorted from blood. CDR3 region: CASSLNDWGPSGNTIYF. The CDR3 DNA follows: TGCGCCAGCAGCTTGAACGATTGGGGGCCCTCTGGAAACACCATATATTTT.